The rows below give T cell receptor beta chains drawn from one sample of a study of regulatory T cells in long-lasting Graves disease. A single record per CDR3 protein comes from TCRdb applying MiXCR to the multiplex PCR reads. Seen here are about 290,000 distinct CDR3 sequences, 20% to 25% observed once, and the top ten hold around three fifths. Sequences were derived from peripheral blood mononuclear cells (PBMCs), sampled when the disease was refractory, from a patient treated with antithyroid drugs. The receptor source for this set is a female donor with Graves disease. Each CDR3 is given with its conserved first and last residue. The D gene is left open where the match is weak. The size of a clone is reported for some rows only, either as once, few or many, or as a class for expanded clones.

j_call: TRBJ1-2; clone_size: many; v_call: TRBV20-1; cdr3_length: 12; d_call: NA; cdr3_aa: CSAMGSNYGYTF; cdr3_nt: TGCAGTGCTATGGGGTCTAACTATGGCTACACCTTC
j_call: TRBJ1-1; clone_size: NA; v_call: TRBV15; cdr3_length: 15; d_call: NA; cdr3_aa: CATSRDRGLNTEAFF; cdr3_nt: TGTGCCACCAGCAGAGATCGGGGATTGAACACTGAAGCTTTCTTT
j_call: TRBJ1-5; clone_size: few; v_call: TRBV15; cdr3_length: 13; d_call: NA; cdr3_aa: CATSRQSNQPQHF; cdr3_nt: TGTGCCACCAGCAGACAGAGTAATCAGCCCCAGCATTTT
j_call: TRBJ1-2; clone_size: few; v_call: TRBV6-5; cdr3_length: 14; d_call: NA; cdr3_aa: CASSYRFRDYGYTF; cdr3_nt: TGTGCCAGCAGTTACAGGTTCAGGGACTATGGCTACACCTTC
j_call: TRBJ2-5; clone_size: NA; v_call: TRBV6-1; cdr3_length: 14; d_call: TRBD2; cdr3_aa: CASTLTSLQETQYF; cdr3_nt: TGTGCCAGCACCTTGACTAGCCTACAAGAGACCCAGTACTTC
j_call: TRBJ1-2; clone_size: many; v_call: TRBV11-2; cdr3_length: 18; d_call: NA; cdr3_aa: CASSSIRGRIRDSYGYTF; cdr3_nt: TGTGCCAGCAGCTCTATACGAGGGCGTATCCGGGATTCCTATGGCTACACCTTC
j_call: TRBJ2-5; clone_size: few; v_call: TRBV4-1; cdr3_length: 17; d_call: TRBD1; cdr3_aa: CASSQFPGQGGRETQYF; cdr3_nt: TGCGCCAGCAGCCAATTCCCCGGACAGGGGGGGAGAGAGACCCAGTACTTC
j_call: TRBJ2-5; clone_size: few; v_call: TRBV6-1; cdr3_length: 15; d_call: TRBD1; cdr3_aa: CASTPDRGRGETQYF; cdr3_nt: TGTGCCAGCACCCCGGACAGGGGGCGGGGTGAGACCCAGTACTTC
j_call: TRBJ2-5; clone_size: many; v_call: TRBV28; cdr3_length: 13; d_call: NA; cdr3_aa: CASSSGVWETQYF; cdr3_nt: TGTGCCAGCAGTTCAGGGGTGTGGGAGACCCAGTACTTC
j_call: TRBJ2-7; clone_size: many; v_call: TRBV7-2; cdr3_length: 16; d_call: NA; cdr3_aa: CASSLEWSGEGYEQYF; cdr3_nt: TGTGCCAGCAGCTTAGAGTGGTCGGGAGAAGGCTACGAGCAGTACTTC
j_call: TRBJ2-6; clone_size: NA; v_call: TRBV7-2; cdr3_length: 18; d_call: TRBD1; cdr3_aa: CASSHNGQGVPGANVLTF; cdr3_nt: TGTGCCAGCAGCCATAATGGACAGGGCGTCCCTGGGGCCAACGTCCTGACTTTC
j_call: TRBJ1-2; clone_size: many; v_call: TRBV2; cdr3_length: 14; d_call: NA; cdr3_aa: CASSEPGLRNGYTF; cdr3_nt: TGTGCCAGCAGTGAACCGGGACTGAGAAATGGCTACACCTTC
j_call: TRBJ2-3; clone_size: many; v_call: TRBV28; cdr3_length: 14; d_call: TRBD2; cdr3_aa: CASSSGLVADTQYF; cdr3_nt: TGTGCCAGCAGTTCGGGACTAGTTGCAGATACGCAGTATTTT
j_call: TRBJ1-2; clone_size: NA; v_call: TRBV30; cdr3_length: 13; d_call: TRBD1; cdr3_aa: CAWASQGAEGYTF; cdr3_nt: TGTGCCTGGGCCTCACAGGGGGCAGAAGGCTACACCTTC
j_call: TRBJ2-7; clone_size: NA; v_call: TRBV4-2; cdr3_length: 13; d_call: NA; cdr3_aa: CASSQVFGDEQYF; cdr3_nt: TGTGCCAGCAGCCAAGTGTTCGGAGACGAGCAGTACTTC
j_call: TRBJ2-5; clone_size: many; v_call: TRBV20-1; cdr3_length: 16; d_call: TRBD2; cdr3_aa: CSATGAGGKGQETQYF; cdr3_nt: TGCAGTGCTACTGGAGCGGGAGGAAAGGGTCAAGAGACCCAGTACTTC
j_call: TRBJ2-1; clone_size: NA; v_call: TRBV11-2; cdr3_length: 14; d_call: NA; cdr3_aa: CASSLVRGGGEQFF; cdr3_nt: TGTGCCAGCAGCTTAGTTCGGGGAGGGGGTGAGCAGTTCTTC
j_call: TRBJ2-7; clone_size: NA; v_call: TRBV7-2; cdr3_length: 13; d_call: NA; cdr3_aa: CASSPPQGYEQHF; cdr3_nt: TGTGCCAGCAGCCCCCCGCAGGGCTACGAGCAGCACTTC
j_call: TRBJ1-1; clone_size: NA; v_call: TRBV10-3; cdr3_length: 16; d_call: TRBD1; cdr3_aa: CAISRDRSKMGTEAFF; cdr3_nt: TGTGCCATCAGTAGGGACAGGTCTAAAATGGGGACTGAAGCTTTCTTT
j_call: TRBJ1-2; clone_size: many; v_call: TRBV20-1; cdr3_length: 14; d_call: TRBD1; cdr3_aa: CSARGGDRERGYTF; cdr3_nt: TGCAGTGCTAGAGGTGGGGACAGGGAGCGGGGCTACACCTTC
j_call: TRBJ1-6; clone_size: many; v_call: TRBV5-1; cdr3_length: 13; d_call: TRBD1; cdr3_aa: CASSDRGNSPLHF; cdr3_nt: TGTGCCAGCTCGGACAGGGGGAATTCACCCCTCCACTTT
j_call: TRBJ1-1; clone_size: many; v_call: TRBV11-2; cdr3_length: 14; d_call: NA; cdr3_aa: CASSLPGRYTEAFF; cdr3_nt: TGTGCCAGCAGCCTCCCGGGACGTTACACTGAAGCTTTCTTT
j_call: TRBJ1-5; clone_size: few; v_call: TRBV18; cdr3_length: 14; d_call: NA; cdr3_aa: CASSPGLTNQPQHF; cdr3_nt: TGTGCCAGCTCACCGGGCCTAACCAATCAGCCCCAGCATTTT
j_call: TRBJ2-5; clone_size: many; v_call: TRBV6-2/TRBV6-3; cdr3_length: 13; d_call: TRBD2; cdr3_aa: CASTSGLQETQYF; cdr3_nt: TGTGCCAGCACTAGCGGTCTACAAGAGACCCAGTACTTC
j_call: TRBJ2-7; clone_size: many; v_call: TRBV28; cdr3_length: 13; d_call: NA; cdr3_aa: CASSFGGYYEQYF; cdr3_nt: TGTGCCAGCAGTTTCGGGGGATACTACGAGCAGTACTTC
j_call: TRBJ2-2; clone_size: few; v_call: TRBV5-1; cdr3_length: 16; d_call: NA; cdr3_aa: CASSLFRASDTGELFF; cdr3_nt: TGCGCCAGCAGCTTGTTCAGGGCTTCGGACACCGGGGAGCTGTTTTTT
j_call: TRBJ2-7; clone_size: NA; v_call: TRBV20-1; cdr3_length: 16; d_call: TRBD2; cdr3_aa: CSARPTSGRFSYEQYF; cdr3_nt: TGCAGTGCTAGACCAACTAGCGGGCGATTCTCCTACGAGCAGTACTTC
j_call: TRBJ2-5; clone_size: few; v_call: TRBV27; cdr3_length: 15; d_call: NA; cdr3_aa: CASSLFAGYQETQYF; cdr3_nt: TGTGCCAGCAGTTTATTTGCGGGGTACCAAGAGACCCAGTACTTC
j_call: TRBJ1-1; clone_size: NA; v_call: TRBV6-1; cdr3_length: 14; d_call: NA; cdr3_aa: CASRWTVANTEVFF; cdr3_nt: TGTGCCAGCAGGTGGACAGTGGCGAACACTGAAGTTTTCTTT
j_call: TRBJ2-7; clone_size: few; v_call: TRBV20-1; cdr3_length: 15; d_call: TRBD2; cdr3_aa: CSARSMTSGSHEQYF; cdr3_nt: TGCAGTGCTAGATCCATGACTAGCGGATCCCACGAGCAGTACTTC
j_call: TRBJ2-2; clone_size: NA; v_call: TRBV7-2; cdr3_length: 15; d_call: TRBD1; cdr3_aa: CASSSRTGNTGELFF; cdr3_nt: TGTGCCAGCAGCTCCCGGACAGGCAACACCGGGGAGCTGTTTTTT
j_call: TRBJ1-5; clone_size: many; v_call: TRBV28; cdr3_length: 15; d_call: NA; cdr3_aa: CASSPPGGTFQPQHF; cdr3_nt: TGTGCCAGCAGCCCCCCCGGGGGTACGTTCCAGCCCCAGCATTTT
j_call: TRBJ1-4; clone_size: many; v_call: TRBV5-6; cdr3_length: 12; d_call: NA; cdr3_aa: CASSLRDEKLFF; cdr3_nt: TGTGCCAGCAGCTTGAGGGATGAAAAACTGTTTTTT
j_call: TRBJ1-1; clone_size: many; v_call: TRBV2; cdr3_length: 12; d_call: NA; cdr3_aa: CASSPAGAVAFF; cdr3_nt: TGTGCCAGCAGTCCGGCGGGGGCAGTCGCTTTCTTT
j_call: TRBJ1-4; clone_size: few; v_call: TRBV3-1; cdr3_length: 16; d_call: NA; cdr3_aa: CASSQVSGTGGEKLFF; cdr3_nt: TGTGCCAGCAGCCAGGTCTCGGGGACCGGCGGTGAAAAACTGTTTTTT
j_call: TRBJ2-1; clone_size: NA; v_call: TRBV19; cdr3_length: 17; d_call: NA; cdr3_aa: CASSIDHQRRSYNEQFF; cdr3_nt: TGTGCCAGTAGTATAGATCATCAGCGTCGGTCCTACAATGAGCAGTTCTTC
j_call: TRBJ1-2; clone_size: many; v_call: TRBV28; cdr3_length: 13; d_call: NA; cdr3_aa: CASSLFSGYGYTF; cdr3_nt: TGTGCCAGCAGTTTATTCTCCGGCTATGGCTACACCTTC
j_call: TRBJ1-4; clone_size: few; v_call: TRBV4-3; cdr3_length: 16; d_call: TRBD1; cdr3_aa: CASSQWAGGSNEKLFF; cdr3_nt: TGCGCCAGCAGCCAATGGGCAGGGGGGTCTAATGAAAAACTGTTTTTT
j_call: TRBJ2-7; clone_size: many; v_call: TRBV28; cdr3_length: 11; d_call: NA; cdr3_aa: CASRESYEQYF; cdr3_nt: TGTGCCAGCAGGGAATCCTACGAGCAGTACTTC
j_call: TRBJ2-6; clone_size: few; v_call: TRBV9; cdr3_length: 15; d_call: NA; cdr3_aa: CASSPRGAGANVLTF; cdr3_nt: TGTGCCAGCAGCCCAAGGGGGGCTGGGGCCAACGTCCTGACTTTC
j_call: TRBJ1-3; clone_size: NA; v_call: TRBV27; cdr3_length: 14; d_call: TRBD1; cdr3_aa: CATWTGPSGNTIYF; cdr3_nt: TGTGCCACCTGGACAGGACCCTCTGGAAACACCATATATTTT
j_call: TRBJ2-7; clone_size: NA; v_call: TRBV14; cdr3_length: 15; d_call: NA; cdr3_aa: CASSEGGRPWYEQYF; cdr3_nt: TGTGCCAGCAGCGAAGGGGGGCGCCCCTGGTACGAGCAGTACTTC
j_call: TRBJ2-7; clone_size: NA; v_call: TRBV20-1; cdr3_length: 13; d_call: NA; cdr3_aa: CSAPRGGAYEQYF; cdr3_nt: TGCAGTGCCCCCCGGGGCGGAGCCTACGAGCAGTACTTC
j_call: TRBJ1-1; clone_size: NA; v_call: TRBV9; cdr3_length: 14; d_call: NA; cdr3_aa: CASSVESGNTEAFF; cdr3_nt: TGTGCCAGCAGCGTAGAGAGCGGGAACACTGAAGCTTTCTTT
j_call: TRBJ2-5; clone_size: NA; v_call: TRBV5-1; cdr3_length: 15; d_call: NA; cdr3_aa: CASSLADRQQETQYF; cdr3_nt: TGCGCCAGCAGCTTGGCCGACAGGCAACAAGAGACCCAGTACTTC
j_call: TRBJ1-1; clone_size: NA; v_call: TRBV6-4; cdr3_length: 11; d_call: NA; cdr3_aa: CASSKDSEAFF; cdr3_nt: TGTGCCAGCAGTAAGGACAGCGAAGCTTTCTTT
j_call: TRBJ2-2; clone_size: many; v_call: TRBV6-1; cdr3_length: 12; d_call: NA; cdr3_aa: CASSEEGGELFF; cdr3_nt: TGTGCCAGCAGTGAGGAGGGCGGGGAGCTGTTTTTT